These T cell receptor beta chains were read from a single sample in a study of blood T cell repertoires in COVID-19. TCRdb's table, derived via immunoSEQ multiplex PCR, lists solely in-frame clones and lacks some. The sample lists 200,000 to 250,000 clones, 90% occurring once. Sequencing was carried out using PBMCs or T cells enriched from blood (not recorded which). These receptors came from a man in his thirties or forties who had been exposed to COVID-19. Each CDR3 is given with its conserved first and last residue. D genes are given only for firm matches. Clone size is given for some rows only: seen once, a few or many times, or a class if the clone is expanded.

v_gene,j_gene,abundance,d_gene,CDR3aa,CDR3nt
TRBV6-2/TRBV6-3,TRBJ1-2,-,-,CASSYGAGGDGYTF,TGTGCCAGCAGTTATGGGGCCGGGGGAGATGGCTACACCTTC
TRBV6-5,TRBJ1-1,-,TRBD1,CASSFRGWTGDTEAFF,TGTGCCAGCAGTTTCCGCGGCTGGACAGGGGACACTGAAGCTTTCTTT
TRBV5-1,TRBJ2-3,-,-,CASSFTGFSGDTQYF,TGCGCCAGCAGCTTTACAGGGTTTAGTGGAGATACGCAGTATTTT
TRBV2,TRBJ2-7,-,-,CASSVQDEQYF,TGTGCCAGCAGTGTCCAGGACGAGCAGTACTTC
TRBV13,TRBJ1-2,-,-,CASSPAGGNYGYTF,TGTGCCAGCAGCCCCGCGGGAGGGAATTATGGCTACACCTTC
TRBV7-3,TRBJ2-7,-,TRBD1,CASSTSPGTAYEQYF,TGTGCCAGCAGCACATCGCCCGGGACAGCGTACGAGCAGTACTTC
TRBV14,TRBJ2-7,few,TRBD2,CASSQVVAGGQYF,TGTGCCAGCAGCCAGGTCGTAGCGGGGGGACAGTACTTC
TRBV7-3,TRBJ2-2,-,-,CASSRTGTGELFF,TGTGCCAGCAGCAGAACAGGAACCGGGGAGCTGTTTTTT
TRBV18,TRBJ2-2,once,TRBD1,CASSPTGSNTGELFF,TGTGCCAGCTCGCCGACAGGGTCGAACACCGGGGAGCTGTTTTTT
TRBV5-6,TRBJ1-2,-,TRBD1,CASSQGQSYGYTF,TGTGCCAGCAGCCAGGGACAGTCCTATGGCTACACCTTC
TRBV18,TRBJ2-5,once,-,CASSPGQRQETQYF,TGTGCCAGCTCACCGGGACAAAGGCAAGAGACCCAGTACTTC
TRBV5-1,TRBJ2-1,once,-,CASSLDTGSYNEQFF,TGCGCCAGCAGCTTAGACACAGGTAGCTACAATGAGCAGTTCTTC
TRBV29-1,TRBJ2-7,-,TRBD1,CSHRGDRGGYEQYF,TGCAGCCACCGGGGGGACAGGGGAGGCTACGAGCAGTACTTC
TRBV5-6,TRBJ2-7,-,-,CASSQFTYEQYF,TGTGCCAGCAGCCAATTTACTTACGAGCAGTACTTC
TRBV5-1,TRBJ1-1,-,TRBD1,CASSLVGGDTEAFF,TGCGCCAGCAGCTTGGTAGGGGGCGACACTGAAGCTTTCTTT
TRBV30,TRBJ1-4,once,-,CAWSARGGGNEKLFF,TGTGCCTGGAGTGCCCGGGGTGGTGGTAATGAAAAACTGTTTTTT
TRBV20-1,TRBJ2-7,-,TRBD2,CSASMGGGFYEQYF,TGCAGTGCTAGTATGGGCGGGGGTTTCTACGAGCAGTACTTC
TRBV4-2,TRBJ2-3,-,-,CASSLRGGTDTQYF,TGTGCCAGCAGCCTGAGGGGGGGGACAGATACGCAGTATTTT
TRBV5-1,TRBJ1-3,-,TRBD1,CASTSGTGGNTIYF,TGCGCCAGCACGTCCGGGACAGGGGGGAACACCATATATTTT
TRBV3-1/TRBV3-2,TRBJ1-4,-,TRBD1,CASSQVGTGGEKLFF,TGTGCCAGCAGCCAAGTGGGGACAGGGGGCGAAAAACTGTTTTTT
TRBV6-5,TRBJ2-1,-,-,CASSQSPGNNEQFF,TGTGCCAGCAGTCAAAGCCCGGGGAACAATGAGCAGTTCTTC
TRBV7-9,TRBJ2-1,-,TRBD1,CASSLIVGTAYNEQFF,TGTGCCAGCAGCTTAATAGTCGGGACAGCTTACAATGAGCAGTTCTTC
TRBV18,TRBJ1-1,once,-,CASSLSGHSSSRDTEAFF,TGTGCCAGCTCACTTTCGGGACATTCATCGTCTAGGGACACTGAAGCTTTCTTT
TRBV5-6,TRBJ2-3,-,TRBD2,CASSLVLAGATGGTQYF,TGTGCCAGCAGCTTGGTACTAGCGGGGGCCACGGGGGGTACGCAGTATTTT
TRBV29-1,TRBJ1-2,-,-,CSVESVKDSYGYTF,TGCAGCGTTGAAAGTGTTAAGGACAGCTATGGCTACACCTTC
TRBV30,TRBJ2-5,-,TRBD2,CAWGPPGRGETQYF,TGTGCCTGGGGCCCCCCCGGGAGGGGTGAGACCCAGTACTTC
TRBV29-1,TRBJ1-2,-,-,CSVAQGPNYGYTF,TGCAGCGTTGCCCAGGGGCCTAACTATGGCTACACCTTC
TRBV2,TRBJ1-6,-,TRBD1,CASSVGQGANSPLHF,TGTGCCAGCAGTGTGGGGCAGGGGGCGAATTCACCCCTCCACTTT
TRBV6-5,TRBJ1-5,-,-,CASRLNRGNQPQHF,TGTGCCAGCAGGTTAAACAGGGGCAATCAGCCCCAGCATTTT